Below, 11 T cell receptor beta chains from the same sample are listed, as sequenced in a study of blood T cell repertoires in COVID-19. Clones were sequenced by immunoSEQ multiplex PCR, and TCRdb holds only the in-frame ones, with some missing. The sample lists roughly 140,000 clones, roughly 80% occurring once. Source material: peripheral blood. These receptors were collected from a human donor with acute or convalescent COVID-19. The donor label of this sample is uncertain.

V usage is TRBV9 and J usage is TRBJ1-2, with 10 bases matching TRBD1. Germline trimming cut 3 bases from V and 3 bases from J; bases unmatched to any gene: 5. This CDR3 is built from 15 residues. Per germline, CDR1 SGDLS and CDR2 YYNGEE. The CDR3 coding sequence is TGTGCCAGCAGCGATGGACAGGGGGAGGACTATGGCTACACCTTC. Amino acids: CASSDGQGEDYGYTF.

Written as DNA, the CDR3 is TGTGCCAGCAGCCCGACGGGCGGGAGCTATAATACGCAGTATTTT. Encoded protein: CASSPTGGSYNTQYF. The chain employs TRBV9 and TRBJ2-3; 7 bases match TRBD2. CDR3 size: 15 residues. Germline V gene lookup returns CDR1 SGDLS and CDR2 YYNGEE. The ends lost 4 bases at V and 7 bases at J; junction bases unmatched: 12.

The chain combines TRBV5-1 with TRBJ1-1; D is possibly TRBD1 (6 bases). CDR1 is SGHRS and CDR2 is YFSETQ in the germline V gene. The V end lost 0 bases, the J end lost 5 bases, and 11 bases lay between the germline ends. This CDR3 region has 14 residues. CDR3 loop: CASSLEGDVTEAFF. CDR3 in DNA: TGCGCCAGCAGCTTGGAGGGGGATGTTACTGAAGCTTTCTTT. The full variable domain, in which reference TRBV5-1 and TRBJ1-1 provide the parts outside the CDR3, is KAGVTQTPRYLIKTRGQQVTLSCSPISGHRSVSWYQQTPGQGLQFLFEYFSETQRNKGNFPGRFSGRQFSNSRSEMNVSTLELGDSALYLCASSLEGDVTEAFFGQGTRLTVV.

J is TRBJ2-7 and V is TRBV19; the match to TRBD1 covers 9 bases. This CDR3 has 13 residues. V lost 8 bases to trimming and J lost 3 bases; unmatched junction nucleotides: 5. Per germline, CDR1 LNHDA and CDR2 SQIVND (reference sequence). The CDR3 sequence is CASLGQGGYEQYF. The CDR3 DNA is TGTGCCAGTTTGGGACAGGGTGGCTACGAGCAGTACTTC.

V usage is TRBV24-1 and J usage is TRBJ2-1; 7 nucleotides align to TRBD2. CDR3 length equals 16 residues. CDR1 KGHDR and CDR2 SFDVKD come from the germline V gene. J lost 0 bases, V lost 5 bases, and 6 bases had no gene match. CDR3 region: CATSGGRGDSYNEQFF. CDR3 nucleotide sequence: TGTGCCACCAGTGGGGGGAGGGGAGACTCCTACAATGAGCAGTTCTTC.

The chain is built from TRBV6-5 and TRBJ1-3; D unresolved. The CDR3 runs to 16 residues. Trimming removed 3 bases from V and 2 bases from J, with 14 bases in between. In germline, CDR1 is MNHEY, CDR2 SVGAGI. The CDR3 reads CASSYTGEAPGNTIYF. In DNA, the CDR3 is TGTGCCAGCAGTTATACCGGGGAGGCCCCTGGAAACACCATATATTTT.

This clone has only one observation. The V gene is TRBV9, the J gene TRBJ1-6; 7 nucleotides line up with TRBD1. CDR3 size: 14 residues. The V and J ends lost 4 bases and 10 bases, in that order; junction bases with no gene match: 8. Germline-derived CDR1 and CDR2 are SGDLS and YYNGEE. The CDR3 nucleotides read TGTGCCAGCAGCCCCGACAGGGCCTACTCACCCCTCCACTTT. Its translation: CASSPDRAYSPLHF.

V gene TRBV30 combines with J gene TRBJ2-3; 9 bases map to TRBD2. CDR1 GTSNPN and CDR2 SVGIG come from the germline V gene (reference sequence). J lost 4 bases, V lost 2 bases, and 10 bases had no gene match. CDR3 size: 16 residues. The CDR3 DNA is TGTGCCTGGAGTCCCCTGGCGGGGGGGTTGGCAGATACGCAGTATTTT. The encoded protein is CAWSPLAGGLADTQYF.

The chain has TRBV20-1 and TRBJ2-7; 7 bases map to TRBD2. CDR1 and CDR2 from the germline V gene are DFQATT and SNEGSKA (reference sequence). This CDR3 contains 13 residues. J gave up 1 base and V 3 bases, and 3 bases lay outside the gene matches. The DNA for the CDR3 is TGCAGTGCTAGTGGCGGGGGTTCCTACGAGCAGTACGTC. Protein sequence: CSASGGGSYEQYV.

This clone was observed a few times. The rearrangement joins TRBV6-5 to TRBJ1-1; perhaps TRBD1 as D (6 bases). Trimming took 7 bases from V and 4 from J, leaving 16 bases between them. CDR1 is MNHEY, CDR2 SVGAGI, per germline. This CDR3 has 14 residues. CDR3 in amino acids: CASTEQGSFTEAFF. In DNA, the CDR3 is TGTGCCAGCACCGAACAGGGAAGCTTCACTGAAGCTTTCTTT.

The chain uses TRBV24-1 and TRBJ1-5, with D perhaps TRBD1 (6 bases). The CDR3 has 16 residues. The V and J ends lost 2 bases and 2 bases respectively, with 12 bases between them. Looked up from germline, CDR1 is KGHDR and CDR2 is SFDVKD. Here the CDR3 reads CATSDSYGTRNQPQHF. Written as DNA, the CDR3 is TGTGCCACCAGTGATTCATACGGGACACGCAATCAGCCCCAGCATTTT.